Presented here are 29 T cell receptor beta chains from one specimen sequenced in a study of blood T cell repertoires in COVID-19. The repertoire was sequenced with immunoSEQ multiplex PCR; TCRdb's copy has only in-frame clones and lacks some. The data show a few hundred thousand clones, with 75% to 85% seen just once and 1.4% held by the top ten. Material: peripheral blood. The receptors derive from a woman aged 40 to 50 who had recovered from COVID-19.

The gene calls are TRBV29-1 and TRBJ1-1, with 8 bases fitting TRBD1. Germline loops: CDR1 SQVTM, CDR2 ANQGSEA. Trimming took 6 bases from V and 7 from J; bases not matched to a gene: 7. The CDR3 is 12 amino acids. The chain's CDR3 is CSVQTGGIEAFF. The CDR3 DNA reads TGCAGCGTCCAAACAGGGGGAATTGAAGCTTTCTTT.

The rearrangement uses TRBV28 and TRBJ2-4; D possibly corresponds to TRBD2 (6 bases). Germline loops: CDR1 MDHEN, CDR2 SYDVKM. Trimming shortened V by 6 bases and J by 0 bases, and 15 bases separated the two germline ends. CDR3 size: 16 residues. CDR3 protein: CASRGGARGAKNIQYF. The CDR3 region has the DNA TGTGCCAGCAGGGGAGGAGCGAGGGGAGCCAAAAACATTCAGTACTTC.

This rearrangement joins TRBV14 to TRBJ1-2, with no clear D. There are 13 residues in the CDR3. V lost 1 base and J lost 7, with 10 bases in between. The germline gives CDR1 SGHDN, CDR2 FVKESK. CDR3 sequence (DNA): TGTGCCAGCAGCCAAGTTTGGGCGAGTGGCTACACCTTC. Translated: CASSQVWASGYTF.

V gene TRBV7-2 combines with J gene TRBJ2-5, with a tentative D call TRBD1 (7 bases). The V gene's germline CDR1 is SGHTA and CDR2 FQGNSA. There are 15 residues in the CDR3. V was shortened by 5 bases and J by 2 bases, with 15 bases between the two germline ends. In DNA form, the CDR3 reads TGTGCCAGCAGCCCCCGCGGGACAGCACAAGAGACCCAGTACTTC. It yields the protein CASSPRGTAQETQYF.

This clone has only a few counts. This chain links TRBV29-1 with TRBJ1-1; D unclear. V lost 6 bases to trimming and J lost 4 bases, with 15 bases between them. The CDR3 is made up of 13 amino acids. Germline assignment: CDR1 SQVTM and CDR2 ANQGSEA. CDR3: CSVRLGGRTEAFF. The CDR3 nucleotides read TGCAGCGTCCGATTGGGAGGTCGCACTGAAGCTTTCTTT.

J is TRBJ1-4 and V is TRBV19, with D unresolved. V was pared by 9 bases and J by 8 bases, with 10 bases between. The length of the CDR3 is 11 residues. Germline CDR1 LNHDA, CDR2 SQIVND (reference sequence). The CDR3 sequence is CASSAREKLFF. Written as DNA, the CDR3 is TGTGCCAGCAGTGCGAGGGAAAAACTGTTTTTT.

Notes on this clone: The same CDR3 arises from other DNA sequences in this sample as well. V usage is TRBV10-3 and J usage is TRBJ1-3; 7 nucleotides match TRBD1. Germline CDR1 ENHRY, CDR2 SYGVKD. CDR3 size: 14 residues. J was trimmed by 0 bases and V by 10 bases; bases with no gene match: 6. CDR3 nucleotide sequence: TGTGCCACGGGAACAGGGGACTCTGGAAACACCATATATTTT. This encodes CATGTGDSGNTIYF.

The chain is built from TRBV7-8 and TRBJ2-5; TRBD1 is a possible D gene (5 bases). V shed 7 bases and J shed 1 base, with 22 bases lying between them. CDR3 length equals 17 residues. Germline values: CDR1 SGHVS, CDR2 FQNEAQ. The CDR3: CASIKFGQVAPQETQYF. CDR3 in DNA: TGTGCCAGCATTAAATTCGGACAAGTGGCCCCCCAAGAGACCCAGTACTTC.

The rearrangement joins TRBV5-1 to TRBJ1-1, with D hard to call. Trimming pared 0 bases from V and 2 bases from J, leaving 8 bases between. The V gene's germline CDR1 is SGHRS and CDR2 YFSETQ. The CDR3 sequence is 14 residues long. CDR3 residues: CASSLGRGNTEAFF. In DNA form, the CDR3 reads TGCGCCAGCAGCTTGGGGCGGGGTAACACTGAAGCTTTCTTT.

J is TRBJ2-3 and V is TRBV5-5; 10 bases line up with TRBD1. V lost 6 bases and J lost 5; bases outside the gene matches: 9. Germline V gene sequence: CDR1 SGHKS, CDR2 YYEKEE (reference sequence). The CDR3 consists of 15 residues. The CDR3 protein is CASTASTGGVDTQYF. Written as DNA, the CDR3 is TGTGCCAGCACCGCCTCGACAGGGGGCGTAGATACGCAGTATTTT.

The rearrangement uses TRBV4-2 and TRBJ2-1, with TRBD2 identical over 9 bases. CDR3 length equals 18 residues. The germline V gene has CDR1 LGHNA and CDR2 YNFKEQ. J was trimmed by 3 bases and V by 0 bases; bases with no gene match: 9. The DNA of the CDR3 is TGTGCCAGCAGCCAAGATGGACCCGCGGGGGGGCTCTACAATGAGCAGTTCTTC. Its protein product is CASSQDGPAGGLYNEQFF.

The CDR3 DNA reads as TGTGCCAGCAGCATCCGACTAGCGACAGATACGCAGTATTTT. Encoded protein: CASSIRLATDTQYF. The gene calls are TRBV7-2 and TRBJ2-3; 8 positions agree with TRBD2. The J segment lost 3 bases and the V segment lost 5 bases, leaving 4 bases of the junction unmatched. CDR1 and CDR2 from the germline V gene are SGHTA and FQGNSA. This CDR3 has 14 amino acids.

The rearrangement links TRBV25-1 to TRBJ1-1, with 7 bases that match TRBD1. Germline values: CDR1 MGHDK, CDR2 SYGVNS. The CDR3 runs to 15 residues. The trim removed 4 bases at V and 4 bases at J, leaving 9 bases unmatched. The CDR3 region is CASSGGGPYVTEAFF. CDR3 in DNA: TGTGCCAGCAGTGGAGGGGGCCCTTATGTCACTGAAGCTTTCTTT.

The chain couples TRBV7-9 to TRBJ2-5; D uncertain. CDR3 length: 14 residues. With 1 base removed from V and 5 bases from J, the gap between germline ends came to 11 bases. Per germline, CDR1 SEHNR and CDR2 FQNEAQ (reference sequence). The CDR3 nucleotides are TGTGCCAGCAGCTTAGGACTCAACTGGGAGACCCAGTACTTC. Translating gives CASSLGLNWETQYF.

V gene TRBV2 combines with J gene TRBJ1-1; the D is unclear. The V end was cut by 5 bases, the J end by 1 base, with 5 bases between. Germline lookup yields CDR1 SNHLY and CDR2 FYNNEI. This CDR3 spans 12 amino acids. The CDR3 loop is CASSSGNTEAFF. CDR3 in DNA: TGTGCCAGCAGTTCAGGGAACACTGAAGCTTTCTTT. Supplemented by reference TRBV2 and TRBJ1-1, the full variable domain reads EPEVTQTPSHQVTQMGQEVILRCVPISNHLYFYWYRQILGQKVEFLVSFYNNEISEKSEIFDDQFSVERPDGSNFTLKIRSTKLEDSAMYFCASSSGNTEAFFGQGTRLTVV.

V gene TRBV21-1 combines with J gene TRBJ2-7; the table calls TRBD1, which could not be checked here. TRBV21-1 is described as a pseudogene. This CDR3 contains 15 residues. This chain's CDR3 is CASSKTPGQTYEQYF. CDR3 DNA: TGTGCCAGCAGCAAAACCCCGGGACAGACCTACGAGCAGTACTTC.

This clone was observed once. The chain couples TRBV28 to TRBJ1-1; D uncertain. The ends were cut back, 8 bases at V and 6 bases at J, with 19 bases in the middle. This CDR3 has 14 amino acids. Germline CDR1 reads MDHEN; CDR2 reads SYDVKM. CDR3 DNA sequence: TGTGCCAGCGCCAAAGGAGGGTCCCGTGCTGAAGCTTTCTTT. It specifies CASAKGGSRAEAFF.

The chain is built from TRBV3-1 (or the pseudogene TRBV3-2) and TRBJ2-3; 9 bases match TRBD2. This CDR3 spans 16 amino acids. CDR1 and CDR2 (germline): LGHDT, YNNKEL (reference sequence). V trimming: 2 bases; J trimming: 5 bases; junction bases outside the gene matches: 8. This CDR3 is CASSQTRTSVLDTQYF. CDR3 bases: TGTGCCAGCAGCCAAACCAGGACTAGCGTATTAGATACGCAGTATTTT.

This clone came up a few times. The CDR3 coding sequence is TGTGCCAGCGGCAGGACGGGACAGGGGGTAAGGAACTATGGCTACACCTTC. Translation gives CASGRTGQGVRNYGYTF. The chain carries TRBV7-9 and TRBJ1-2; 11 bases agree with TRBD1. Per germline, CDR1 SEHNR and CDR2 FQNEAQ (reference sequence). The junction had 13 bases not matched to a gene; V was cut back by 8 bases and J by 2 bases. This CDR3 spans 17 amino acids. Combining the CDR3 with reference TRBV7-9 and TRBJ1-2 gives the whole variable domain DTGVSQNPRHKITKRGQNVTFRCDPISEHNRLYWYRQTLGQGPEFLTYFQNEAQLEKSRLLSDRFSAERPKGSFSTLEIQRTEQGDSAMYLCASGRTGQGVRNYGYTFGSGTRLTVV.

The chain couples TRBV29-1 to TRBJ1-5, with no clear D. The CDR3 contains 13 residues. The germline V gene has CDR1 SQVTM and CDR2 ANQGSEA. Trimming stripped 6 bases from V and 6 bases from J, with 15 bases between. This CDR3 is CSVNTSPGQPQHF. CDR3 bases: TGCAGCGTAAATACCAGCCCGGGTCAGCCCCAGCATTTT.

This clone has just a few counts. The CDR3 sequence: CASSQVQGAFPKGIQYF. CDR3 DNA: TGTGCCAGCAGCCAAGTACAGGGGGCTTTCCCTAAAGGCATTCAGTACTTC. The rearrangement links TRBV3-1 (or the pseudogene TRBV3-2) to TRBJ2-4, with TRBD1 identical over 9 bases. Unmatched junction bases numbered 13, after V lost 1 base and J lost 9 bases. CDR1 and CDR2 (germline): LGHDT, YNNKEL (reference sequence). The CDR3 loop spans 17 amino acids.

CDR3 coding DNA: TGCGCCAGCAGCCAGAGCAGGGGCAGGTCTGGCTATGGCTACACCTTC. It translates to CASSQSRGRSGYGYTF. The chain has TRBV4-3 and TRBJ1-2, with D possibly being TRBD1 (6 bases). CDR3 size: 16 residues. Per germline, CDR1 LGHNA and CDR2 YSLEER. Trimming shortened V by 3 bases and J by 4 bases, and 18 bases separated the two germline ends.

This chain links TRBV18 with TRBJ1-2; a possible D gene is TRBD1 (6 bases). The germline CDR1 and CDR2 sequences are KGHSH and LQKENI. The CDR3 covers 16 residues. V lost 5 bases to trimming and J lost 1 base, with 17 bases between them. The CDR3 here is CASSSRPDSINYGYTF. CDR3 nucleotide sequence: TGTGCCAGCTCATCAAGACCGGACAGTATTAACTATGGCTACACCTTC.

The gene calls are TRBV6-5 and TRBJ1-1; 9 nucleotides match TRBD1. CDR1 is MNHEY and CDR2 is SVGAGI in the germline V gene. V shed 10 bases and J 1 base; nucleotides not matched to a gene: 7. The CDR3 is 14 amino acids. The CDR3 DNA is TGTGCCACCGCGGACAGGGGTGGGAACACTGAAGCTTTCTTT. The encoded protein is CATADRGGNTEAFF.

This chain connects TRBV6-5 to TRBJ1-3; 9 bases match TRBD1. V was clipped by 7 bases and J by 8 bases; unmatched bases: 6. The CDR3 spans 13 residues. Germline V lookup: CDR1 MNHEY, CDR2 SVGAGI. The CDR3 spells CASNRDRVDTIYF. CDR3 DNA sequence: TGTGCCAGCAACCGGGACAGGGTAGACACCATATATTTT.

This clone was found once. V is TRBV14 and J is TRBJ1-5; D is unclear. V lost 0 bases to trimming and J lost 2 bases, with 17 bases between them. CDR1 SGHDN and CDR2 FVKESK come from the germline V gene. The CDR3 has 18 amino acids. Written as DNA, the CDR3 is TGTGCCAGCAGCCAAGATCCTCGATGGTTGAGTGGCAATCAGCCCCAGCATTTT. Translating gives CASSQDPRWLSGNQPQHF. The entire variable domain, with the rest obtained from reference TRBV14 and TRBJ1-5, is as follows: EAGVTQFPSHSVIEKGQTVTLRCDPISGHDNLYWYRRVMGKEIKFLLHFVKESKQDESGMPNNRFLAERTGGTYSTLKVQPAELEDSGVYFCASSQDPRWLSGNQPQHFGDGTRLSIL.

This chain connects TRBV6-5 to TRBJ2-1; D may be TRBD2 (5 bases). CDR3 length: 14 residues. CDR1 and CDR2 (germline): MNHEY, SVGAGI. The V end was cut by 0 bases, the J end by 7 bases, with 10 bases between. CDR3 protein: CASSYSGRGNEQFF. The DNA for the CDR3 is TGTGCCAGCAGTTACTCGGGCCGAGGGAATGAGCAGTTCTTC.

This chain joins TRBV27 and TRBJ1-1; D may be TRBD1 (5 bases). The CDR3 is made up of 14 amino acids. Looked up from germline, CDR1 is MNHEY and CDR2 is SMNVEV (reference sequence). V was shortened by 3 bases and J by 8 bases, with 16 bases between the two germline ends. CDR3: CASSFFQGAPEAFF. The DNA for the CDR3 is TGTGCCAGCAGTTTTTTTCAAGGGGCTCCCGAAGCTTTCTTT.

This chain uses TRBV30 with TRBJ2-7; 7 bases map to TRBD1. V shed 3 bases and J 1 base; nucleotides not matched to a gene: 0. The length of the CDR3 is 12 residues. Germline CDR1 is GTSNPN and CDR2 is SVGIG (reference sequence). As DNA, the CDR3 is TGTGCCTGGAGGGGACAGTCCTACGAGCAGTACTTC. This gives the protein CAWRGQSYEQYF.